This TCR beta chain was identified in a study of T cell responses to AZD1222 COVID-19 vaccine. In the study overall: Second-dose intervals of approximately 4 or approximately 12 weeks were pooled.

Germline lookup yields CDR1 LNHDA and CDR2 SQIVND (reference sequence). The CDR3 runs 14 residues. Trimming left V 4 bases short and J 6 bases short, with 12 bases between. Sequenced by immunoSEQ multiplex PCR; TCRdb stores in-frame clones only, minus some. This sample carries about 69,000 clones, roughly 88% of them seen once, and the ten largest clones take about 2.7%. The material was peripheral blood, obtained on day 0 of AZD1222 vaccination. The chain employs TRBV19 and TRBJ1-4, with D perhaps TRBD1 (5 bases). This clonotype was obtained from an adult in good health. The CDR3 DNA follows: TGTGCCAGTAGTAGCAGGGAGGAAGATGAAAAACTGTTTTTT. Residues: CASSSREEDEKLFF.